This T cell receptor (beta chain) was found in a study of T cells expressing NK-cell markers (dated by TCRdb to 2018 to 2020). About the study as a whole: TCR beta-chain repertoires were profiled in sorted CD3+CD56+NKG2C+, CD3+CD56+NKG2C- and CD3+CD56-NKG2C+ T-cell subsets from about 8 donors. Of the eight sequenced donors, seven were found to be HCMV-seropositive and one was found to be HCMV-seronegative. Libraries were sequenced as 2 x 150 bp reads on Illumina HiSeq 2000/2500, MiSeq or NextSeq. The study sequenced eight donors, all healthy volunteers chosen at random: three men and five women. On the study overall, not on this receptor specifically: Those dominant clonotypes were again the most abundant among CD3+CD56-NKG2C+ cells in several donors, at roughly 25-60.1%. For roughly six donors, the dominant CD3+CD56+NKG2C+ clonotypes were among the top 10 CD8+ clonotypes and accounted for 1.0-7.0% of CD8+ T cells. Whether the expanded NKG2C-expressing T cell clones were specific for HCMV antigens was left unclear.

To determine HCMV serostatus, a commercial ELISA kit was used to detect HCMV-specific IgG in serum. Ficoll density gradient centrifugation was used to isolate peripheral blood mononuclear cells from blood. Points on this clonotype: Its antigen is unknown.

The CDR3 runs 14 residues from the cysteine to the phenylalanine. The entry carries no DNA sequence. TCRdb names Illumina HiSeq 2000 as the instrument used. TCR beta cDNA libraries were prepared using 5'RACE template switching, which introduced a universal primer site and unique molecular identifiers. Synthesis of cDNA was primed from the TCR beta constant segment and was followed by two consecutive PCR amplification steps. In the original analysis: MIGEC handled demultiplexing of the reads and grouping by UMI, while MiTCR was used to assemble and quantify clonotypes. To exclude erroneous sequences, only TCR cDNA sequences supported by at least two reads were retained. The tcR package was used for downstream repertoire analysis, and clonotypes were matched across fractions by CDR3 nucleotide sequence plus V segment. VDJmatch was used to annotate antigen specificity against VDJdb, with one amino acid substitution in CDR3 allowed. After TCRdb reprocessed the reads, each CDR3 protein sequence was kept as one row, without DNA. TCRdb assigned the V and J calls; the authors' analysis was not used. The sample's own table lists under 600,000 distinct CDR3 sequences. More than 1.4% of the sample lies in the top ten.

The receptor was isolated from a woman aged 45-59 years in good health. Donor details come from another sample of the same person, matched by shared clones. Material for sequencing was blood T cells: a sorted CD56 or NKG2C T cell subset, CD4+ or CD8+ T cells, or bulk PBMC T cells (not recorded which). This receptor chain uses TRBV21-1 and TRBJ1-6; absent DNA, TCRdb's TRBD1 call cannot be checked. TRBV21-1 is a documented pseudogene. The CDR3 reads CASSRPPLDSPLHF.